This T cell receptor (beta chain) comes out of a study of blood T cells in healthy people across ages. In this sample, this clonotype turned up many times. Primers used in a second PCR of roughly 6 to 12 cycles were a sample-barcoded 5' primer and a J-beta primer mix. TCRdb processed the 5' RACE reads anew with MiXCR; each CDR3 protein has one entry. The table lists approximately 800,000 distinct CDR3 sequences, roughly 60% of them singletons. What was sequenced was blood. The clonotype comes from a young man in good health.

The CDR3 is CAISLGHEQYF. CDR3 DNA sequence: TGTGCCATCAGCCTAGGGCACGAGCAGTACTTC. J is TRBJ2-7 and V is TRBV10-3; D unclear. Germline-derived CDR1 and CDR2 are ENHRY and SYGVKD. Trimming pared 6 bases from V and 5 bases from J, leaving 8 bases between. The CDR3 has 11 residues.